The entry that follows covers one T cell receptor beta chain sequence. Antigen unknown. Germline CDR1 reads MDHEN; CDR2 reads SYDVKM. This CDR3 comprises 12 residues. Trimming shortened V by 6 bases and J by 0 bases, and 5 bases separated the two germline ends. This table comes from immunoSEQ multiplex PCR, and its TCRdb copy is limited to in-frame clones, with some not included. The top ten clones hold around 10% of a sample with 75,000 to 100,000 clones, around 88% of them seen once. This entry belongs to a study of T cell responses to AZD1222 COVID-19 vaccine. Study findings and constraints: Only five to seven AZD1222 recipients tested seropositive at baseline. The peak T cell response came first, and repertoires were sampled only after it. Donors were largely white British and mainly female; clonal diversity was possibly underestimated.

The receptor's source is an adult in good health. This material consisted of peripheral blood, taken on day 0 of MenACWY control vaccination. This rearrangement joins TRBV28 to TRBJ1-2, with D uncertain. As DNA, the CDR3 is TGTGCCAGCAGAACAGCTAACTATGGCTACACCTTC. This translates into CASRTANYGYTF.